This paragraph covers one TCR beta chain sequence. In the authors' methods: Reference gene primers were amplified, and this amplification served to estimate nucleated cell counts. The protocol was immunoSEQ multiplex PCR, while the TCRdb copy is restricted to in-frame clones and leaves out a portion. V, J and clone size are those of that table, while D and trimming were read from the DNA. The sample shows roughly 180,000 clones, roughly three quarters of them seen only once. This sample is part of a study of blood T cell repertoires in COVID-19. At the level of the study: COVID-19 samples, acute and convalescent, were from the United States, Italy and Spain. T cells, B-cell-depleted T cells, or PBMCs supplied cDNA or gDNA.

Trimming took 8 bases from V and 8 from J; bases not matched to a gene: 14. This CDR3 is built from 15 residues. Germline V gives CDR1 MDHEN, CDR2 SYDVKM. This sequence originates from a woman aged 45-60 years with active or convalescent COVID-19. The chain has TRBV28 and TRBJ1-2; 10 bases align to TRBD1. The sequenced material came from peripheral blood. CDR3 in DNA: TGTGCCAGCCTTAGACCGGGACAGGGGCATTTAGGCTACACCTTC. Translation: CASLRPGQGHLGYTF.